Reported below is one T cell receptor beta chain. Its cognate antigen is unknown. TCRdb re-analysed the 5' RACE reads in MiXCR, keeping a single row per CDR3 protein. The sample contains 600,000 to 800,000 distinct CDR3 sequences, around 21% of which appear only once. The record originates from a study of identical twins. Study-level findings and limits: Potential partial confounding of zero-insertion analyses by invariant MAIT and iNKT cells was noted.

Trimming at V came to 4 bases and at J to 7 bases, leaving 8 bases not matched to a gene. Germline V lookup: CDR1 MNHEY, CDR2 SVGAGI. The CDR3 totals 14 residues. The same sample was also studied in work on T cells expressing NK-cell markers. That source reports: The authors derived TCR beta repertoires from sorted CD3+CD56+NKG2C+, CD3+CD56+NKG2C- and CD3+CD56-NKG2C+ T cells. Restriction of the sorted population to alpha-beta TCR T cells was achieved in several experiments with an anti-gamma-delta TCR antibody. In several donors, dominant clonotypes made up about 25-65% of CD3+CD56-NKG2C+ cells.

Sequenced: PBMCs. The TCR was taken from a woman in her late teens or twenties in good health. The V and J genes are TRBV6-5 and TRBJ1-2; 8 nucleotides align to TRBD1. For the CDR3, the DNA is TGTGCCAGCAGTTTCGCGGACAGGGCAGGTGGCTACACCTTC. Protein product: CASSFADRAGGYTF.